Shown below are 5 T cell receptor beta chains from a single sample sequenced in a study of T cells expressing NK-cell markers (TCRdb year 2020). Libraries were constructed by 5' RACE. The data were produced on an Illumina HiSeq 2000. TCRdb reprocessed the sequencing reads and holds a single record per CDR3 protein sequence, with no DNA. The sample table on file contains some 340,000 distinct CDR3 sequences. Under 6.5% of the sample goes to the ten largest clones. The sample comprised blood T cells: a sorted CD56 or NKG2C T cell subset, CD4+ or CD8+ T cells, or bulk PBMC T cells (not recorded which). The receptors derive from a man aged 18-70 years in good health.

The J gene is TRBJ2-1, the V gene TRBV20-1; the D call from TCRdb, TRBD1, cannot be confirmed without DNA. Germline V CDR1 and CDR2: DFQATT, SNEGSKA (reference sequence). The CDR3 is 12 residues long. The CDR3 region is CSAKTAPHEQFF.

V is TRBV5-4 and J is TRBJ2-3; TCRdb outputs TRBD2, but without DNA this stays unchecked. CDR3 length: 15 residues. Germline V CDR1 and CDR2: SGHNT, YYREEE (reference sequence). The CDR3 reads CASSFARGGRDTQYF.

The V and J genes are TRBV2 and TRBJ1-1. The CDR3 consists of 13 residues. Germline assignment: CDR1 SNHLY and CDR2 FYNNEI. The CDR3 reads CASRVTPNTEAFF.

This rearrangement joins TRBV4-2 to TRBJ2-3; there is no DNA to check the TCRdb D call of TRBD2. Germline V gene data show CDR1 as LGHNA and CDR2 as YNFKEQ. This CDR3 contains 16 residues. The CDR3 sequence: CASSLYTSGRTDTQYF.

The chain uses TRBV7-2 and TRBJ2-3; no DNA is available, so the TRBD2 call from TCRdb remains unchecked. The germline V gene has CDR1 SGHTA and CDR2 FQGNSA. This CDR3 comprises 15 residues. CDR3 in amino acids: CASSRGGGGADTQYF.